This T cell receptor (beta chain) was sequenced in a study of early T cells in non-severe SARS-CoV-2 infection. Separate cDNA molecules each had unique molecular identifiers attached to them. Via MiXCR, TCRdb re-called the 5' RACE reads, giving one row per CDR3 protein. This table holds about 49,000 distinct CDR3 sequences, about 11% found once. Germline V gene sequence: CDR1 DFQATT, CDR2 SNEGSKA (reference sequence). V lost 1 base and J lost 3, with 10 bases in between. The CDR3 totals 13 residues. This clonotype was detected many times. Antigen specificity is unknown. Regarding the study as a whole: Private and CD4 specificities were missed by VDJdb matching, which favored anti-spike CD8 responses.

The receptor was derived from an adult who was a healthcare worker with PCR-confirmed SARS-CoV-2 infection or an uninfected control (not recorded which). The V call is TRBV20-1, the J call TRBJ2-7, with D possibly being TRBD1 (6 bases). Sequencing was carried out using whole blood. As DNA, the CDR3 is TGCAGTGCTAGAGGAGTAGGGGGCTACGAGCAGTACTTC. Translated, it gives CSARGVGGYEQYF.